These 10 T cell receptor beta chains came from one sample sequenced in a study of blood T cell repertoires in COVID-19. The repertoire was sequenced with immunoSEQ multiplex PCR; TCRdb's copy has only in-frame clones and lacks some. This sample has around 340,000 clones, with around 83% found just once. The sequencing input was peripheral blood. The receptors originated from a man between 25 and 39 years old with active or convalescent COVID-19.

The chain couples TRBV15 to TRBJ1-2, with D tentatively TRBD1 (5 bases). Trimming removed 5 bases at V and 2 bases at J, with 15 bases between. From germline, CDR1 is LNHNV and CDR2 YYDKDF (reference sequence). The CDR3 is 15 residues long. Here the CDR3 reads CATSPRSDINYGYTF. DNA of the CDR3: TGTGCCACCAGCCCCCGGTCGGACATCAACTATGGCTACACCTTC.

The CDR3 region is CSARDRNTIYF. The CDR3 bases are TGCAGTGCTAGAGACAGAAACACCATATATTTT. The V call is TRBV20-1, the J call TRBJ1-3; D unresolved. Trimming took 0 bases from V and 5 from J, leaving 2 bases between them. CDR3 size: 11 residues. Germline V gene lookup returns CDR1 DFQATT and CDR2 SNEGSKA (reference sequence).

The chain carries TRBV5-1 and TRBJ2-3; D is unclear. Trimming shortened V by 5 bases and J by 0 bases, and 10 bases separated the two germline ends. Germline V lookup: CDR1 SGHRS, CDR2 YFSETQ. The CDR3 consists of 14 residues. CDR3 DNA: TGCGCCAGCAGGGCTAGTGGGAGCACAGATACGCAGTATTTT. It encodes CASRASGSTDTQYF.

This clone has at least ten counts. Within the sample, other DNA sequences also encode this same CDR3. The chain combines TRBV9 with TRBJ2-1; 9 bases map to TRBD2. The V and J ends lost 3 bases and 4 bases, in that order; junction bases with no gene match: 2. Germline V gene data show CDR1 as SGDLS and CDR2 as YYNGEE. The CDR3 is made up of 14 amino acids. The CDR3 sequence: CASSGTSGYNEQFF. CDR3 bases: TGTGCCAGCAGCGGTACTAGCGGGTACAATGAGCAGTTCTTC. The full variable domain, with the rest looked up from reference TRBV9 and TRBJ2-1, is DSGVTQTPKHLITATGQRVTLRCSPRSGDLSVYWYQQSLDQGLQFLIQYYNGEERAKGNILERFSAQQFPDLHSELNLSSLELGDSALYFCASSGTSGYNEQFFGPGTRLTVL.

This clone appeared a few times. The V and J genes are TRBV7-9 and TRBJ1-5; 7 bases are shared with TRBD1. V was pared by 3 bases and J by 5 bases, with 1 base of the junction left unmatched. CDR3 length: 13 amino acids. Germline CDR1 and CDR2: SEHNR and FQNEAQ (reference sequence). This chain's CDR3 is CASSFGTDQPQHF. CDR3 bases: TGTGCCAGCAGCTTCGGGACAGATCAGCCCCAGCATTTT.

The DNA of the CDR3 is TGTGCCAGCAGTTGGGCGGGTGGCCAAGAGACCCAGTACTTC. Its translation: CASSWAGGQETQYF. The genes are TRBV28 and TRBJ2-5; D possibly corresponds to TRBD2 (5 bases). The CDR3 has 14 amino acids. The germline V gene has CDR1 MDHEN and CDR2 SYDVKM. Trimming left V 4 bases short and J 1 base short, with 10 bases between.

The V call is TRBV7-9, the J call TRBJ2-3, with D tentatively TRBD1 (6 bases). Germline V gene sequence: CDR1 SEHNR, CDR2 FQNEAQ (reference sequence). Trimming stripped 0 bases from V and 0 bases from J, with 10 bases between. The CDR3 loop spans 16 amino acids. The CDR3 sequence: CASSLASQGSTDTQYF. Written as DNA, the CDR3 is TGTGCCAGCAGCTTAGCTAGCCAGGGGAGCACAGATACGCAGTATTTT.

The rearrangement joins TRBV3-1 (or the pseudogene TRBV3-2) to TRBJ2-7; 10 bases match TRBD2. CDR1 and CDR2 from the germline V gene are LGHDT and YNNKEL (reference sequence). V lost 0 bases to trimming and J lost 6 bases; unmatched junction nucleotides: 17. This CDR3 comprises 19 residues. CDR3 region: CASSQETGLADEDLGEQYF. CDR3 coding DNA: TGTGCCAGCAGCCAAGAGACCGGACTAGCGGATGAAGATTTGGGCGAGCAGTACTTC.

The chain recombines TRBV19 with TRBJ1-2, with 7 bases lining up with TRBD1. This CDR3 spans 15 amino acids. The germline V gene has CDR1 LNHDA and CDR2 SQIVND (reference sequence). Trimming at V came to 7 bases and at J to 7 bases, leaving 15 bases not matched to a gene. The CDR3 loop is CASTADRADLGGYTF. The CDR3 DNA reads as TGTGCCAGTACCGCAGACAGGGCCGATTTGGGTGGCTACACCTTC.

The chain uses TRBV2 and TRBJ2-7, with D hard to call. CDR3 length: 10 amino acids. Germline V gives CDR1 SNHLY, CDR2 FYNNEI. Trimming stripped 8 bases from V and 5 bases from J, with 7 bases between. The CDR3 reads CASGPNEQYF. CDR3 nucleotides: TGTGCCAGCGGCCCAAACGAGCAGTACTTC.